The 20 T cell receptor beta chains presented below share a single source sample, sequenced in a study of CD4+ T cells in melanoma. The data were produced by immunoSEQ multiplex PCR, yet TCRdb's version contains in-frame clones alone and is incomplete. Among fewer than 150,000 clones listed, about 93% were seen once. The receptors originated from a human donor with melanoma.

V gene TRBV30 combines with J gene TRBJ1-2; the D is unclear. The CDR3 contains 14 residues. Germline CDR1 and CDR2: GTSNPN and SVGIG (reference sequence). V lost 6 bases to trimming and J lost 5 bases, with 19 bases between them. In nucleotides, the CDR3 is TGTGCCTGCCCCGGACGCTCCGGGCCTTATGGCTACACCTTC. As protein: CACPGRSGPYGYTF.

The V gene is TRBV7-3, the J gene TRBJ2-5; D may correspond to TRBD1 or TRBD2 (6 bases each). V shed 5 bases and J shed 2 bases, with 12 bases lying between them. Germline lookup yields CDR1 SGHTA and CDR2 FQGTGA. The CDR3 sequence is 14 residues long. The CDR3 DNA reads TGTGCCAGCAGCCTCGGGGGCACTCAAGAGACCCAGTACTTC. Translation: CASSLGGTQETQYF.

V and J are TRBV10-2 and TRBJ2-5, with 7 bases matching TRBD2. The junction had 6 bases not matched to a gene; V was cut back by 3 bases and J by 2 bases. There are 15 residues in the CDR3. The germline V gene has CDR1 WSHSY and CDR2 SAAADI. The CDR3 reads CASSDGGGGQETQYF. DNA of the CDR3: TGCGCCAGCAGTGATGGTGGGGGAGGGCAAGAGACCCAGTACTTC.

The rearrangement joins TRBV2 to TRBJ1-2, with 7 bases that match TRBD1. In germline, CDR1 is SNHLY, CDR2 FYNNEI. J was trimmed by 0 bases and V by 8 bases; bases with no gene match: 15. The CDR3 runs to 17 residues. The CDR3 region is CASAPPGDRRANYGYTF. CDR3 bases: TGTGCCAGCGCGCCGCCCGGGGACAGAAGAGCTAACTATGGCTACACCTTC.

V gene TRBV7-2 combines with J gene TRBJ1-6, with D unresolved. The germline V gene has CDR1 SGHTA and CDR2 FQGNSA. V lost 5 bases and J 1 base, leaving 9 bases between the germline ends. The CDR3 is 15 residues long. CDR3 in amino acids: CASSQAASYNSPLHF. DNA for the CDR3: TGTGCCAGCAGCCAGGCAGCTTCCTATAATTCACCCCTCCACTTT.

The chain employs TRBV5-4 and TRBJ1-1, with D tentatively TRBD1 (6 bases). The V gene lost 4 bases and the J gene lost 1 base, with 11 bases spanning the gap. Per germline, CDR1 SGHNT and CDR2 YYREEE (reference sequence). The CDR3 extends over 14 amino acids. The CDR3 DNA reads TGTGCCAGCAGCCTGACAGGTTCGAACACTGAAGCTTTCTTT. Encoded protein: CASSLTGSNTEAFF.

The V gene is TRBV18, the J gene TRBJ2-1; D perhaps matches TRBD2 (5 bases). V was trimmed by 3 bases and J by 7 bases, leaving 10 bases between them. This CDR3 is 13 amino acids long. CDR1 and CDR2 (germline): KGHSH, LQKENI. CDR3 loop: CASSPSRGNEQFF. CDR3 nucleotide sequence: TGTGCCAGCTCACCCTCCCGAGGGAATGAGCAGTTCTTC.

The chain is built from TRBV4-1 and TRBJ1-2; D call uncertain. This CDR3 contains 16 residues. Trimming took off 0 bases at V and 4 bases at J, with 15 bases between the two ends. CDR1 and CDR2 (germline): MGHRA, YSYEKL. The CDR3 DNA reads TGCGCCAGCAGCCAAGATCACTCGATAGGCGGCTATGGCTACACCTTC. Its protein product is CASSQDHSIGGYGYTF.

The chain combines TRBV6-6 with TRBJ2-5; D is unclear. Germline CDR1 and CDR2: MNHNY and SVGAGI (reference sequence). Trimming cost V 5 bases and J 3 bases, with 10 bases left between them. The CDR3 has 13 amino acids. This CDR3 is CASSPTVEETQYF. CDR3 sequence (DNA): TGTGCCAGCAGTCCGACGGTGGAAGAGACCCAGTACTTC.

The V and J genes are TRBV2 and TRBJ1-2; D gene uncertain. CDR3 size: 15 residues. V gave up 2 bases and J gave up 4 bases, with 14 bases separating them. The V gene's germline CDR1 is SNHLY and CDR2 FYNNEI. CDR3 region: CASSERAARSYGYTF. The CDR3 nucleotides are TGTGCCAGCAGTGAAAGGGCCGCGCGGAGCTATGGCTACACCTTC.

J is TRBJ1-5 and V is TRBV2; unclear D gene. The CDR3 is 12 amino acids. Trimming took 1 base from V and 6 from J, leaving 4 bases between them. Germline V CDR1 and CDR2: SNHLY, FYNNEI. The CDR3 reads CASSEDFQPQHF. As DNA, the CDR3 is TGTGCCAGCAGTGAAGACTTTCAGCCCCAGCATTTT.

The rearrangement joins TRBV30 to TRBJ2-7; D is unresolved. CDR3 length equals 14 residues. Germline V gives CDR1 GTSNPN, CDR2 SVGIG (reference sequence). Between the trimmed V and J ends, which lost 0 bases and 1 base, there was a span of 10 bases. The CDR3 spells CAWSVEIGSYEQYF. The CDR3 DNA sequence: TGTGCCTGGAGTGTGGAAATTGGGTCCTACGAGCAGTACTTC.

The chain combines TRBV5-6 with TRBJ1-5, with TRBD1 as a possible D gene (5 bases). The CDR3 spans 14 residues. Trimming took off 0 bases at V and 7 bases at J, with 11 bases between the two ends. Germline CDR1 SGHDT, CDR2 YYEEEE. CDR3 coding DNA: TGTGCCAGCAGCTTGGGTCAGGGCTACCAGCCCCAGCATTTT. It specifies CASSLGQGYQPQHF.

The V and J genes are TRBV30 and TRBJ2-3; 9 positions match TRBD1. This CDR3 region has 14 residues. V shed 5 bases, J shed 0 bases, and the junction held 3 bases outside the gene matches. CDR1 is GTSNPN and CDR2 is SVGIG in the germline V gene (reference sequence). Written as DNA, the CDR3 is TGTGCCTGGGTGGGGACAGGGAGCACAGATACGCAGTATTTT. Protein sequence: CAWVGTGSTDTQYF.

The chain links TRBV5-1 to TRBJ2-1, with TRBD2 matching over 9 bases. Germline CDR1 SGHRS, CDR2 YFSETQ. V lost 0 bases to trimming and J lost 5 bases; unmatched junction nucleotides: 6. This CDR3 has 16 residues. DNA for the CDR3: TGCGCCAGCAGCTTGGGCCCCAGCGGGGGGCACAATGAGCAGTTCTTC. Protein product: CASSLGPSGGHNEQFF.

This chain connects TRBV6-1 to TRBJ2-7; TRBD2 aligns across 8 bases. The CDR3 consists of 14 residues. J gave up 6 bases and V 7 bases, and 11 bases lay outside the gene matches. Germline CDR1 MNHNS, CDR2 SASEGT. The CDR3 sequence: CASKATGGPAEQYF. The CDR3 DNA follows: TGTGCCAGCAAGGCGACGGGGGGGCCGGCCGAGCAGTACTTC.

This chain connects TRBV25-1 to TRBJ1-2; 7 positions agree with TRBD1. The CDR3 loop spans 15 amino acids. J lost 4 bases, V lost 2 bases, and 7 bases had no gene match. Looked up from germline, CDR1 is MGHDK and CDR2 is SYGVNS. The CDR3 region has the DNA TGTGCCAGCAGTGAACCCGGGACAGCTTTCTATGGCTACACCTTC. Its protein product is CASSEPGTAFYGYTF.

The chain joins TRBV10-2 to TRBJ1-5; D perhaps matches TRBD1 (6 bases). This CDR3 is 13 amino acids long. Germline V gene lookup returns CDR1 WSHSY and CDR2 SAAADI. V lost 6 bases and J lost 3, with 9 bases in between. The CDR3 protein is CASRQGINQPQHF. DNA for the CDR3: TGCGCCAGCAGACAGGGAATCAATCAGCCCCAGCATTTT.

The chain is built from TRBV6-5 and TRBJ1-6, with 7 positions matching TRBD1. V shed 2 bases and J 7 bases; nucleotides not matched to a gene: 5. Per the germline V gene, CDR1 is MNHEY and CDR2 is SVGAGI. The CDR3 consists of 15 residues. The CDR3 coding sequence is TGTGCCAGCAGTTACACGACAGGGTTCAATTCACCCCTCCACTTT. Protein product: CASSYTTGFNSPLHF.

The chain links TRBV5-4 to TRBJ2-5; 7 nucleotides align to TRBD2. V dropped 9 bases and J dropped 2; count of bases not matched to a gene: 7. Per germline, CDR1 SGHNT and CDR2 YYREEE (reference sequence). The length of the CDR3 is 13 residues. CDR3 bases: TGTGCCACCAGTCTCGGGGGGCAAGAGACCCAGTACTTC. Residues: CATSLGGQETQYF.